The clone carrying this T cell receptor beta chain showed up just once. Its antigen is still unknown. This sample is part of a study of T cell repertoires in cytomegalovirus infection. V was cut by 7 bases and J by 5 bases, with 35 bases left in between. The CDR3 has 20 residues. Per the germline V gene, CDR1 is MNHEY and CDR2 is SMNVEV (reference sequence). TCRdb re-analysed the reads in MiXCR, keeping a single row per CDR3 protein. The table records about 700,000 distinct CDR3 sequences, 30% to 40% of them present only once. The rearrangement links TRBV27 to TRBJ2-5; maybe TRBD1 (10 bases). This receptor was obtained from a human donor in good health (CMV status not recorded). Some clones in this sample may be carry-over from other donors' samples. Here the sequenced sample was cultured PBMCs, taken from culture after CMV antigen stimulation. In DNA, the CDR3 is TGTGCCAGCAACCGACAGGGGGCGATGTTAGCGGGAGAAGGGGGGGAGACCCAGTACTTC. Translating gives CASNRQGAMLAGEGGETQYF.